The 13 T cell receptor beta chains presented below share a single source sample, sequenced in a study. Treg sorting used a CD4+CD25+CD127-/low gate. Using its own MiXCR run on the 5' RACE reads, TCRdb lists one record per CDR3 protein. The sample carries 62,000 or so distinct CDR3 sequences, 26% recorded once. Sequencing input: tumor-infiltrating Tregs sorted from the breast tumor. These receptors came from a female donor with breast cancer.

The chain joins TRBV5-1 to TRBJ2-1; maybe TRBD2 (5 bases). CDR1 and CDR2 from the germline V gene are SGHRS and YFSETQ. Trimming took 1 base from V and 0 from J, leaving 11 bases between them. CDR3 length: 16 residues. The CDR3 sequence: CASSLTAGSSYNEQFF. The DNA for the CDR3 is TGCGCCAGCAGCTTGACGGCGGGTAGCTCCTACAATGAGCAGTTCTTC.

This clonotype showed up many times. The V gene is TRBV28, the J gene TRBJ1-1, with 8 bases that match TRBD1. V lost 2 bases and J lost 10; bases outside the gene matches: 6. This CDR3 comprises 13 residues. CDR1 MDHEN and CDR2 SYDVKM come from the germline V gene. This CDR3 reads CASSLGRGRGAFF. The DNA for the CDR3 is TGTGCCAGCAGTTTAGGCAGGGGGCGCGGAGCTTTCTTT. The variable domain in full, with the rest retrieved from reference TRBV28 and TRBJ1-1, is DVKVTQSSRYLVKRTGEKVFLECVQDMDHENMFWYRQDPGLGLRLIYFSYDVKMKEKGDIPEGYSVSREKKERFSLILESASTNQTSMYLCASSLGRGRGAFFGQGTRLTVV.

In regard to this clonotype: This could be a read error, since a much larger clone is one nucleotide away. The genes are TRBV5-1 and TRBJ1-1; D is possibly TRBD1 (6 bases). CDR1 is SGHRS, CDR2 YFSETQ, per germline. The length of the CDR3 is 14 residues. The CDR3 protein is CTSSFTGQNTEAFF. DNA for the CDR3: TGCACCAGCAGCTTCACAGGGCAGAACACTGAAGCTTTCTTT.

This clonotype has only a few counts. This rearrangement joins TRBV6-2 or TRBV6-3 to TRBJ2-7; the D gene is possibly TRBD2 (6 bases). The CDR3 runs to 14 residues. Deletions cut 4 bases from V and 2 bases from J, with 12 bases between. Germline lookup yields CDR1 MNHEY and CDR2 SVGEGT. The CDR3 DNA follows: TGTGCCAGCAGTTCGGGGGACGGACCCTACGAGCAGTACTTC. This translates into CASSSGDGPYEQYF.

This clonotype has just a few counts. For the CDR3, the DNA is TGTGCCATCAGGTCAACGGGGATCACAGATACGCAGTATTTT. Protein sequence: CAIRSTGITDTQYF. V usage is TRBV10-3 and J usage is TRBJ2-3; perhaps TRBD2 as D (5 bases). The CDR3 is made up of 14 amino acids. The V gene's germline CDR1 is ENHRY and CDR2 SYGVKD. The germline V and J ends were trimmed by 6 bases and 2 bases, with 12 bases remaining between them.

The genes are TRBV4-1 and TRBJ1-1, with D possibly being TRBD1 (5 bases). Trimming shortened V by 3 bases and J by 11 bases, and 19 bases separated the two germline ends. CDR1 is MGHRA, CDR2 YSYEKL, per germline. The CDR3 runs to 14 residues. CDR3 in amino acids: CASSQQERGNWAFF. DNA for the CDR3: TGCGCCAGCAGCCAGCAAGAAAGGGGAAATTGGGCTTTCTTT.

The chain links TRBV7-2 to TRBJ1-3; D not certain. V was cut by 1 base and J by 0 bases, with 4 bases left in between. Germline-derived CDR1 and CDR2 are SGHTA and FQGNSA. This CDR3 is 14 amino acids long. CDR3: CASSLGDSGNTIYF. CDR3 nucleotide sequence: TGTGCCAGCAGCTTAGGAGACTCTGGAAACACCATATATTTT.

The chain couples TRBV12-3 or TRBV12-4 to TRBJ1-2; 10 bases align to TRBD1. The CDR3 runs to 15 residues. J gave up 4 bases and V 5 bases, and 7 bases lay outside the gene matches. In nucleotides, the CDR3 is TGTGCCAGCAGTCCAGACAGGGGGCGCGGCTATGGCTACACCTTC. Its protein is CASSPDRGRGYGYTF.

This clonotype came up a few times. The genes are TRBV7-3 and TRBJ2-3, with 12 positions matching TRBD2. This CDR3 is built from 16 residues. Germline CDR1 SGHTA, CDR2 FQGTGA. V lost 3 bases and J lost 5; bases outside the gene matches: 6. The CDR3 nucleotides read TGTGCCAGCAGCTTTCGACTAGCGGGGGATGGAGATACGCAGTATTTT. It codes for CASSFRLAGDGDTQYF.

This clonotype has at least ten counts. CDR3 in amino acids: CASSLTPRDRTATDTQYF. CDR3 bases: TGTGCCAGCAGCTTAACCCCTCGGGACAGGACGGCGACAGATACGCAGTATTTT. V and J are TRBV7-2 and TRBJ2-3; 8 nucleotides agree with TRBD1. CDR3 length: 18 residues. The V gene's germline CDR1 is SGHTA and CDR2 FQGNSA. The V and J ends lost 2 bases and 3 bases, in that order; junction bases with no gene match: 13.

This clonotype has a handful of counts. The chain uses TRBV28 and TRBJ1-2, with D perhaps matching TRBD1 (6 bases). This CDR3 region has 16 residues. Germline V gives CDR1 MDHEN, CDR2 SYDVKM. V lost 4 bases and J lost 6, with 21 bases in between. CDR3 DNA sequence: TGTGCCAGCAGTTCCCCGGGGCAGGGGAATCGAGATGGCTACACCTTC. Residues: CASSSPGQGNRDGYTF.

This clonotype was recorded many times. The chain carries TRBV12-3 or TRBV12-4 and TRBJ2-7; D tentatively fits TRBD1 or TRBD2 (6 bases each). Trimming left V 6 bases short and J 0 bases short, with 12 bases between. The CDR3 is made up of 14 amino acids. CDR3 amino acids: CASRQGLHSYEQYF. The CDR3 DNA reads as TGTGCCAGCAGACAGGGACTCCACTCCTACGAGCAGTACTTC.

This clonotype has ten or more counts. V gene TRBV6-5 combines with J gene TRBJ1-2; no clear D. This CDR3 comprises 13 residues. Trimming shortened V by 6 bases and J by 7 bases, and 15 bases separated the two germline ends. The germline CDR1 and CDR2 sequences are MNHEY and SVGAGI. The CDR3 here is CASSIRDQAGYTF. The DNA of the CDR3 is TGTGCCAGCAGCATACGGGATCAGGCTGGCTACACCTTC.